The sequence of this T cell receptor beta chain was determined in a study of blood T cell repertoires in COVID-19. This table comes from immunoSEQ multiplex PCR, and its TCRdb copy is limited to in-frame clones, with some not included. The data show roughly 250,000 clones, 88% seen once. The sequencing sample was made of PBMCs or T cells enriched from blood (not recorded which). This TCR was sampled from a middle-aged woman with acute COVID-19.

CDR3 amino acids: CASAPHVQAALFF. The CDR3 bases are TGTGCCAGCGCTCCCCACGTCCAGGCCGCTCTCTTTTTT. This chain links TRBV19 with TRBJ1-4, with D uncertain. The ends were cut back, 9 bases at V and 17 bases at J, with 25 bases in the middle. The germline V gene encodes CDR1 LNHDA and CDR2 SQIVND (reference sequence). This CDR3 spans 13 amino acids.